This paragraph reports one T cell receptor (beta chain). The antigen is not known. Germline lookup yields CDR1 SGHNT and CDR2 YENEEA. Trimming took 3 bases from V and 3 from J, leaving 7 bases between them. This CDR3 has 13 residues. Oncomine TCR Beta short-read sequencing was applied to DNA from cultured CD4+ T cells. TCRdb re-called the PCR reads through MiXCR, storing one row per CDR3 protein. The sample comprises thousands of distinct CDR3 sequences, 68% of which are singletons, and approximately 50% rests with the top ten. These data are taken from a study of vaccination and CD4 T cells after COVID-19. The treatment denotes: approximately 9-day PBMC culture with coronavirus spike peptide pools or control peptides (ViraFEST assay).

Sequencing input: CD4+ T cells from blood, cultured in vitro. The genes are TRBV11-3 and TRBJ2-3; no clear D gene. This TCR was sampled from a human donor who had recovered from COVID-19. As DNA, the CDR3 is TGTGCCAGCAGCTTTGTACGGACAGATACGCAGTATTTT. Protein sequence: CASSFVRTDTQYF.